This T cell receptor beta chain was documented in a study of blood T cell repertoires in COVID-19. Sequencing was performed with immunoSEQ multiplex PCR; in TCRdb, only in-frame clones are kept and a portion is missing. The data hold under 15,000 clones, with roughly 89% observed a single time. This clone was observed at least ten times. The germline V gene encodes CDR1 SGHAT and CDR2 FQDESV (reference sequence). This CDR3 contains 13 residues. Between the trimmed V and J ends, which lost 1 base and 9 bases, there was a span of 10 bases. This receptor was obtained from a man aged 45 to 65 with active COVID-19. Source material: peripheral blood. This sequence joins TRBV11-1 and TRBJ2-1; possibly TRBD2 for D (5 bases). CDR3 protein: CASSLVMSGEQFF. In DNA, the CDR3 is TGTGCCAGCAGCTTAGTGATGAGCGGTGAGCAGTTCTTC. Supplemented by reference TRBV11-1 and TRBJ2-1, the full variable domain reads EAEVAQSPRYKITEKSQAVAFWCDPISGHATLYWYRQILGQGPELLVQFQDESVVDDSQLPKDRFSAERLKGVDSTLKIQPAELGDSAMYLCASSLVMSGEQFFGPGTRLTVL.